The T cell receptor (beta chain) described here comes from a study of Graves' ophthalmopathy and Graves' hyperthyroidism. Whole-study findings and limits: Ophthalmopathy progression was predicted by the model at approximately 70% sensitivity and about 72% specificity. Blood shared most expanded thyroid clonotypes above 0.001 frequency.

From RNA, the CDR3 regions of TCR beta chains were amplified and sequenced. After a first-round RT-PCR with HTBI primers, a second-round multiplex PCR was run. TCRdb independently ran MiXCR on the multiplex PCR reads; one entry per CDR3 protein. Here the sample spans some 1.1 million distinct CDR3 sequences, 36% being singletons. Comments on this clonotype: Antigen unknown.

The CDR3 covers 14 residues. CDR1 MNHNY and CDR2 SVGAGI come from the germline V gene (reference sequence). The V end lost 2 bases, the J end lost 5 bases, and 10 bases lay between the germline ends. Other autoimmune disease, uncontrolled infection, pregnancy and lactation led to exclusion. A diagnosis was made from clinical symptoms together with serum thyroxine, TRAb, thyroid ultrasound and orbital computed tomography. Sample: peripheral blood or thyroid tissue (not recorded which). The J gene is TRBJ1-5, the V gene TRBV6-6; D is ambiguous. This clonotype was obtained from an adult man with Graves' hyperthyroidism. For the CDR3, the DNA is TGTGCCAGCAGTTACCTGACCGGTCATCAGCCCCAGCATTTT. This encodes CASSYLTGHQPQHF.